The clone carrying this T cell receptor (beta chain) has at least ten counts. The antigen is undetermined. V was trimmed by 11 bases and J by 7 bases, leaving 15 bases between them. Germline values: CDR1 LNHDA, CDR2 SQIVND (reference sequence). The CDR3 contains 12 residues. This sample stems from a study of neurological immune-mediated disorders. Study-wide findings and caveats: Falling below healthy controls, multiple sclerosis showed the least TCR clonal expansion, while HTLV-1-associated myelopathy showed the most.

The cDNA was generated by 5'RACE with 10-nucleotide random UMIs. In TCRdb, the 5' RACE reads were re-called with MiXCR into one record per CDR3 protein. Of tens of thousands of distinct CDR3 sequences detected, roughly an eighth appear once; the ten largest clones hold about 6%. This clonotype was sampled from an older woman in good health. Sample: PBMCs. V usage is TRBV19 and J usage is TRBJ2-1; the D gene is possibly TRBD2 (7 bases). The CDR3 DNA is TGTGCCGCCCAAGGGGGGGTAAATGAGCAGTTCTTC. Its translation is CAAQGGVNEQFF.